Listed here are 12 T cell receptor beta chains from one sample, sequenced in a study of blood T cell repertoires in COVID-19. Clones were sequenced by immunoSEQ multiplex PCR, and TCRdb holds only the in-frame ones, with some missing. Here the sample spans some 150,000 clones, around nine tenths being singletons. Sequences were obtained from peripheral blood. Every receptor here comes from a man between 18 and 29 years old with active or convalescent COVID-19.

This clone was counted a few times. V usage is TRBV24-1 and J usage is TRBJ1-5, with D possibly being TRBD1 (6 bases). The ends were cut back, 5 bases at V and 4 bases at J, with 8 bases in the middle. Per the germline V gene, CDR1 is KGHDR and CDR2 is SFDVKD. This CDR3 is 13 amino acids long. CDR3 loop: CATSAQGNQPQHF. In DNA form, the CDR3 reads TGTGCCACCAGTGCGCAGGGGAATCAGCCCCAGCATTTT.

This clone appeared once. J is TRBJ1-5 and V is TRBV24-1; no definite D call. The CDR3 totals 12 residues. Trimming left V 9 bases short and J 2 bases short, with 7 bases between. Per germline, CDR1 KGHDR and CDR2 SFDVKD. CDR3 sequence reads: CATDDCNQPQHF. CDR3 bases: TGTGCCACCGATGACTGCAATCAGCCCCAGCATTTT.

This chain's CDR3 is CASSETPGLGEYNEQFF. CDR3 coding DNA: TGCGCCAGCAGTGAGACCCCGGGACTAGGGGAATACAATGAGCAGTTCTTC. This rearrangement joins TRBV10-1 to TRBJ2-1, with 8 nucleotides matching TRBD2. This CDR3 has 17 amino acids. Germline assignment: CDR1 WNHNN and CDR2 SYGVQD (reference sequence). J gave up 4 bases and V 2 bases, and 10 bases lay outside the gene matches.

V is TRBV7-2 and J is TRBJ2-3; maybe TRBD2 (5 bases). Germline CDR1 reads SGHTA; CDR2 reads FQGNSA. Trimming removed 1 base at V and 2 bases at J, with 13 bases between. The CDR3 covers 16 residues. The CDR3 sequence: CASSLGKRSSTDTQYF. The CDR3 nucleotides read TGTGCCAGCAGCTTAGGAAAGCGGAGTTCCACAGATACGCAGTATTTT.

V is TRBV7-6 and J is TRBJ2-2, with 13 bases fitting TRBD2. The CDR3 length is 16 residues. With V trimmed by 3 bases and J by 5 bases, 3 bases remained unmatched. Germline V gene lookup returns CDR1 SGHVS and CDR2 FNYEAQ. CDR3 nucleotide sequence: TGTGCCAGCAGCTTTGGGACTAGCGGGATGACCGGGGAGCTGTTTTTT. This translates into CASSFGTSGMTGELFF.

The chain combines TRBV19 with TRBJ2-3, with 13 bases that match TRBD2. Germline V gene lookup returns CDR1 LNHDA and CDR2 SQIVND (reference sequence). V was clipped by 4 bases and J by 6 bases; unmatched bases: 7. There are 16 residues in the CDR3. CDR3 in amino acids: CASSNRLAGGWDTQYF. CDR3 DNA: TGTGCCAGTAGTAACCGACTAGCGGGAGGATGGGATACGCAGTATTTT.

The chain is built from TRBV6-2 or TRBV6-3 and TRBJ2-7; possibly TRBD1 for D (6 bases). Per germline, CDR1 MNHEY and CDR2 SVGEGT. The V end lost 0 bases, the J end lost 2 bases, and 11 bases lay between the germline ends. CDR3 length equals 15 residues. CDR3 region: CASSYSQGSTYEQYF. CDR3 DNA sequence: TGTGCCAGCAGTTACTCGCAGGGGTCAACCTACGAGCAGTACTTC.

The J gene is TRBJ1-2, the V gene TRBV19; 8 bases align to TRBD1. Trimming took 5 bases from V and 8 from J; bases not matched to a gene: 19. Germline V gives CDR1 LNHDA, CDR2 SQIVND (reference sequence). The length of the CDR3 is 17 residues. CDR3: CASSPTRRQGIEGGYTF. The CDR3 bases are TGTGCCAGTAGTCCGACCCGGAGACAGGGGATCGAGGGGGGCTACACCTTC. Using reference TRBV19 and TRBJ1-2 for the parts outside the CDR3, the full variable domain is DGGITQSPKYLFRKEGQNVTLSCEQNLNHDAMYWYRQDPGQGLRLIYYSQIVNDFQKGDIAEGYSVSREKKESFPLTVTSAQKNPTAFYLCASSPTRRQGIEGGYTFGSGTRLTVV.

The chain links TRBV7-9 to TRBJ2-7; D is perhaps TRBD1 (6 bases). The ends were cut back, 0 bases at V and 4 bases at J, with 10 bases in the middle. The CDR3 length is 14 residues. CDR1 and CDR2 (germline): SEHNR, FQNEAQ (reference sequence). The CDR3 is CASSLAGQGYEQYV. CDR3 nucleotides: TGTGCCAGCAGCTTAGCGGGGCAGGGGTACGAGCAGTACGTC.

The chain carries TRBV6-5 and TRBJ2-7; D perhaps matches TRBD1 (6 bases). With 7 bases removed from V and 3 bases from J, the gap between germline ends came to 16 bases. This CDR3 has 14 amino acids. Germline V lookup: CDR1 MNHEY, CDR2 SVGAGI. The DNA of the CDR3 is TGTGCCAGCAAACGAAAGGGGGAGCTCTACGAGCAGTACTTC. It yields the protein CASKRKGELYEQYF.

CDR3 region: CASSLEPSGRPEQFF. The DNA of the CDR3 is TGTGCCAGCAGCTTAGAACCTAGCGGGAGGCCTGAGCAGTTCTTC. The chain combines TRBV7-6 with TRBJ2-1, with 11 bases identical to TRBD2. V lost 1 base and J lost 9; bases outside the gene matches: 5. Germline V gene lookup returns CDR1 SGHVS and CDR2 FNYEAQ. This CDR3 has 15 amino acids.

This chain joins TRBV18 and TRBJ2-7; perhaps TRBD2 as D (6 bases). CDR1 is KGHSH and CDR2 is LQKENI in the germline V gene. The V end lost 3 bases, the J end lost 9 bases, and 12 bases lay between the germline ends. This CDR3 region has 12 residues. The CDR3 sequence: CASSPGLQVQYV. In DNA, the CDR3 is TGTGCCAGCTCACCGGGACTTCAAGTGCAGTACGTC.